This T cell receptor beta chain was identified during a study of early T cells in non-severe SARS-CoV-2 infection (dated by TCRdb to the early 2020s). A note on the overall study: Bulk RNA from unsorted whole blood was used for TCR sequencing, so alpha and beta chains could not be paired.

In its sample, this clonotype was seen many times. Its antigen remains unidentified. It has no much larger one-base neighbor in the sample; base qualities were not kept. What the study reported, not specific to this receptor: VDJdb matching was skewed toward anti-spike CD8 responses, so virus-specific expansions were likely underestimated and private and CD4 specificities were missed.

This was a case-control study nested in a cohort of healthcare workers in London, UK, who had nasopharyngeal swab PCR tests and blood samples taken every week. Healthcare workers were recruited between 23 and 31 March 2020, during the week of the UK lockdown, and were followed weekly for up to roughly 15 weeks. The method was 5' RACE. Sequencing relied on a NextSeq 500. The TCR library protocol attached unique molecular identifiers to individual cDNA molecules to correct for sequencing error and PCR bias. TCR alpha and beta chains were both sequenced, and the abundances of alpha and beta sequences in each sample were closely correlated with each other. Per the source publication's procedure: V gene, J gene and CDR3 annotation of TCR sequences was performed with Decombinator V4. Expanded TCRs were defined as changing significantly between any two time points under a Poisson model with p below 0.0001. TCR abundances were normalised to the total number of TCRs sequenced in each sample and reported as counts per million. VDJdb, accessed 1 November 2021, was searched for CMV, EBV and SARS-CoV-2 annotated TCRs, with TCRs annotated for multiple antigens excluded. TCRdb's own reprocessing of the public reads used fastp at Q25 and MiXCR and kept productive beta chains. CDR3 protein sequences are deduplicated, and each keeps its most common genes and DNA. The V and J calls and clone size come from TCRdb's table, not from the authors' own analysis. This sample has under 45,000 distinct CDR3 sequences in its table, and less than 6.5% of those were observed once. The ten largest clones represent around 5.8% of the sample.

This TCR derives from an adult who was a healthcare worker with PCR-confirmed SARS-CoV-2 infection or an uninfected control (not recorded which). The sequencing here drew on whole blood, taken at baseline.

The sequenced DNA: TGTGCCAGCAGACCTAGCGGGAGAATGGCAGATACGCAGTATTTT. It translates as CASRPSGRMADTQYF. The chain is encoded by TRBV12-3 or TRBV12-4 joined to TRBJ2-3, with 10 bases aligning to TRBD2. Including cysteine and phenylalanine, the CDR3 has 15 amino acids. CDR3 DNA only is kept here, 45 bases in frame from base 1. V trim: 6 bases; J trim: 4 bases; unmatched bases: 7.